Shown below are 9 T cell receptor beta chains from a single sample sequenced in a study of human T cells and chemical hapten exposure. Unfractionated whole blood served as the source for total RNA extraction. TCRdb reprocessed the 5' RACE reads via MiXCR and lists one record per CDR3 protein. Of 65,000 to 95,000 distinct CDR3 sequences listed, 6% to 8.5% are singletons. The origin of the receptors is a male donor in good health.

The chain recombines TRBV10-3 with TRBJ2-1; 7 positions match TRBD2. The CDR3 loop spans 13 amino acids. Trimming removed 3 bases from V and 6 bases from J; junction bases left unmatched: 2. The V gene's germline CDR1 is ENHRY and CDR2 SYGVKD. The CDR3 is CAISDGGFNEQFF. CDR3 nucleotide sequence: TGTGCCATCAGTGACGGGGGGTTCAATGAGCAGTTCTTC.

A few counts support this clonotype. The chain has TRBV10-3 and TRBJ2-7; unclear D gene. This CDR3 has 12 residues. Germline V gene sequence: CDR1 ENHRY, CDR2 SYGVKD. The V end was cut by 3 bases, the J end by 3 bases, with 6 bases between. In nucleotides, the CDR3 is TGTGCCATCAGTGACGGGTACTACGAGCAGTACTTC. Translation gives CAISDGYYEQYF.

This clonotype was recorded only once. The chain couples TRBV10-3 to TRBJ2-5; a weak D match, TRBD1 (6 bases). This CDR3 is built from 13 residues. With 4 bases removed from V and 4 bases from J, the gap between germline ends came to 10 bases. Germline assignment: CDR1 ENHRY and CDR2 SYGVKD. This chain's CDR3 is CAISGGQLETQYF. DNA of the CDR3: TGTGCCATCAGTGGTGGACAGTTAGAGACCCAGTACTTC.

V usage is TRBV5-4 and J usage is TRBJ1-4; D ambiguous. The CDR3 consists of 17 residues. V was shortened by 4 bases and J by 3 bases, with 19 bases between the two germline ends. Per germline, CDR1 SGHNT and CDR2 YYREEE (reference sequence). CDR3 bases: TGTGCCAGCAGCCGGACGGATTTTCCTAGTTCTAATGAAAAACTGTTTTTT. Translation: CASSRTDFPSSNEKLFF.

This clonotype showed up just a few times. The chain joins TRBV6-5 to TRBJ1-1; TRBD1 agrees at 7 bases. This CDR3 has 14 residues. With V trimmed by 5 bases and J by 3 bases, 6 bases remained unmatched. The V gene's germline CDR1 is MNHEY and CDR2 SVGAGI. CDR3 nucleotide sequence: TGTGCCAGCAGTCCCAGGGGGGGATACACTGAAGCTTTCTTT. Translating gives CASSPRGGYTEAFF.

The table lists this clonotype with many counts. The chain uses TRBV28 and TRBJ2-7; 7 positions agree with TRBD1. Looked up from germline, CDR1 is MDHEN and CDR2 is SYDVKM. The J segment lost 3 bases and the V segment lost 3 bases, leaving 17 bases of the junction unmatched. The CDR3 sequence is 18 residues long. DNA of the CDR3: TGTGCCAGCAGTTTCCCCTCGACGACAGGGCTTCGTCGCTACGAGCAGTACTTC. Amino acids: CASSFPSTTGLRRYEQYF.

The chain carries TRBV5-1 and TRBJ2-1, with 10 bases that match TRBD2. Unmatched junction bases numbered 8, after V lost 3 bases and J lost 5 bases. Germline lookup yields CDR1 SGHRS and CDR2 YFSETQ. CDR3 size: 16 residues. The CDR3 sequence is CASSSKAGGRNNEQFF. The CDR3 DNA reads TGCGCCAGCAGCTCCAAAGCGGGAGGGAGAAACAATGAGCAGTTCTTC. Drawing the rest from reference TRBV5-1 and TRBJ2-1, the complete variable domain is KAGVTQTPRYLIKTRGQQVTLSCSPISGHRSVSWYQQTPGQGLQFLFEYFSETQRNKGNFPGRFSGRQFSNSRSEMNVSTLELGDSALYLCASSSKAGGRNNEQFFGPGTRLTVL.

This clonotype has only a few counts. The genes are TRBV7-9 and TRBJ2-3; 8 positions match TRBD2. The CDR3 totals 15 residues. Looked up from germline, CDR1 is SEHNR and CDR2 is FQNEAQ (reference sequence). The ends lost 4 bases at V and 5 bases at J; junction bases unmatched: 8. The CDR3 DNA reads TGTGCCAGCAGCTGGGGAGCGGGGGCGCAAGATACGCAGTATTTT. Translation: CASSWGAGAQDTQYF.

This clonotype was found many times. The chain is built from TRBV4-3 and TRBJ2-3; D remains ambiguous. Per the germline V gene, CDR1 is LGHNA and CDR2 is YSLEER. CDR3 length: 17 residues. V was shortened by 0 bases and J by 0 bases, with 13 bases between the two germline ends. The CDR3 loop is CASSQDDPEASTDTQYF. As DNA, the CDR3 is TGCGCCAGCAGCCAAGATGACCCAGAGGCTAGCACAGATACGCAGTATTTT.